This passage covers 20 T cell receptor beta chains from one sample sequenced in a study of T cell repertoires and HLA-DP antigens (dated by TCRdb to the late 2010s). The library was built by means of the immunoSEQ multiplex PCR assay. TCRdb took over this immuneACCESS table, retaining in-frame rearrangements with V and J assigned. Such tables are incomplete; in checked studies, under half of the missing clones stem from an unresolved V gene, and the remainder is unexplained. The sample table shows approximately 90,000 clones, and roughly nine tenths are seen once. The ten largest clonotypes hold 1.7% of the sample. For these receptors, no antigen is known. The sequencing input was CD4+ T cells from PBMCs. These receptors originate from a man aged 45-65 years in good health and CMV-seronegative.

This clone occurred a few times. The V call is TRBV28, the J call TRBJ2-1; no firm D call. Trimming removed 1 base from V and 7 bases from J, with 5 bases in between. Looked up from germline, CDR1 is MDHEN and CDR2 is SYDVKM. The CDR3 has 12 amino acids. The CDR3 protein is CASSLYGNEQFF. The CDR3 bases are TGTGCCAGCAGTTTATATGGGAATGAGCAGTTCTTC.

The V and J genes are TRBV6-5 and TRBJ1-2; 9 bases fit TRBD1. The junction had 1 base not matched to a gene; V was cut back by 0 bases and J by 2 bases. Germline V gene data show CDR1 as MNHEY and CDR2 as SVGAGI. This CDR3 has 15 residues. The CDR3 sequence is CASSYSGQGNYGYTF. CDR3 coding DNA: TGTGCCAGCAGTTACTCAGGACAGGGGAACTATGGCTACACCTTC.

This rearrangement joins TRBV28 to TRBJ2-1; D tentatively reads TRBD1 or TRBD2 (5 bases each). There are 16 residues in the CDR3. Germline CDR1 MDHEN, CDR2 SYDVKM. The ends were cut back, 2 bases at V and 4 bases at J, with 15 bases in the middle. Here the CDR3 DNA reads TGTGCCAGCAGTTTAGCAGGACTCAAGGGGTACAATGAGCAGTTCTTC. Protein: CASSLAGLKGYNEQFF. The complete variable domain, with remaining parts taken from reference TRBV28 and TRBJ2-1, reads DVKVTQSSRYLVKRTGEKVFLECVQDMDHENMFWYRQDPGLGLRLIYFSYDVKMKEKGDIPEGYSVSREKKERFSLILESASTNQTSMYLCASSLAGLKGYNEQFFGPGTRLTVL.

This chain links TRBV6-6 with TRBJ1-6; D may be TRBD1 (5 bases). The CDR3 extends over 12 amino acids. With 6 bases removed from V and 11 bases from J, the gap between germline ends came to 11 bases. Germline-derived CDR1 and CDR2 are MNHNY and SVGAGI (reference sequence). The CDR3 DNA reads as TGTGCCAGCAGCCCGGGGGGGACACCCCTCCACTTT. This encodes CASSPGGTPLHF.

Notes on this clone: The junction and the germline gene differ at one end; a read error may be behind it. The chain carries TRBV7-7 and TRBJ2-5, with a weak D call TRBD2 (6 bases). CDR3 length: 13 residues. Germline loops: CDR1 SSHAT, CDR2 FNYEAQ (reference sequence). The CDR3 is CASSLGTQETQYF. Here the CDR3 DNA reads TGTGCTAGCAGCTTAGGGACTCAAGAGACCCAGTACTTC.

V usage is TRBV2 and J usage is TRBJ1-4, with TRBD1 matching 7 bases. Trimming cost V 10 bases and J 7 bases; bases outside gene matches: 15. CDR1 is SNHLY, CDR2 FYNNEI, per germline. The CDR3 consists of 15 residues. This chain's CDR3 is CATSTGQYKGEKLFF. Here the CDR3 DNA reads TGTGCCACCTCGACAGGGCAGTACAAGGGTGAAAAACTGTTTTTT.

In its sample, this clone was seen once. The V gene is TRBV19, the J gene TRBJ2-7; D may match TRBD1 or TRBD2 (5 bases each). V lost 4 bases, J lost 1 base, and 11 bases lay in between. This CDR3 region has 14 residues. From germline, CDR1 is LNHDA and CDR2 SQIVND (reference sequence). The CDR3 region has the DNA TGTGCCAGTAGTACCCCGGGACGTTCCTACGAGCAGTACTTC. Translating it yields CASSTPGRSYEQYF.

The chain joins TRBV6-5 to TRBJ2-6; D unresolved. Trimming stripped 4 bases from V and 2 bases from J, with 12 bases between. The CDR3 sequence is 16 residues long. Germline CDR1 is MNHEY and CDR2 is SVGAGI. CDR3 in DNA: TGTGCCAGCAGTTCGAACGACGGTACTGGGGCCAACGTCCTGACTTTC. This translates into CASSSNDGTGANVLTF.

The chain recombines TRBV10-2 with TRBJ2-7; weak D call: TRBD2 (5 bases). Trimming removed 7 bases from V and 5 bases from J, with 9 bases in between. The CDR3 extends over 11 amino acids. The V gene's germline CDR1 is WSHSY and CDR2 SAAADI. This CDR3 is CASTPGNEQYF. The CDR3 DNA is TGCGCCAGCACCCCGGGGAACGAGCAGTACTTC.

The V call is TRBV19, the J call TRBJ1-3; D is uncertain. There are 16 residues in the CDR3. Germline V gene sequence: CDR1 LNHDA, CDR2 SQIVND (reference sequence). V dropped 8 bases and J dropped 0 bases, with 17 bases sitting between them. The CDR3 loop reads CASSPSYARSGNTIYF. Written as DNA, the CDR3 is TGTGCCAGTTCGCCCTCCTATGCTCGCTCTGGAAACACCATATATTTT.

The chain recombines TRBV28 with TRBJ1-2; no definite D call. This CDR3 is 12 amino acids long. Germline CDR1 and CDR2: MDHEN and SYDVKM. V was cut by 6 bases and J by 7 bases, with 12 bases left in between. This chain's CDR3 is CASRRFGLGYTF. The CDR3 coding sequence is TGTGCCAGCAGGCGTTTCGGACTTGGCTACACCTTC.

This chain links TRBV30 with TRBJ1-5; 10 bases are shared with TRBD1. With 4 bases clipped from V and 6 bases from J, the junction kept 9 bases outside the gene matches. This CDR3 has 15 amino acids. Per germline, CDR1 GTSNPN and CDR2 SVGIG (reference sequence). The CDR3 nucleotides read TGTGCCTGGAACTCCGGGGGACAGGGGCCTCAGCCCCAGCATTTT. Its protein is CAWNSGGQGPQPQHF.

The rearrangement links TRBV4-3 to TRBJ1-6; D is unresolved. This CDR3 is 15 amino acids long. Looked up from germline, CDR1 is LGHNA and CDR2 is YSLEER. The V gene lost 4 bases and the J gene lost 10 bases, with 17 bases spanning the gap. For the CDR3, the DNA is TGCGCCAGCAGCCTGGGTGGCGGGGAGGGCTCACCCCTCCACTTT. Translating gives CASSLGGGEGSPLHF.

The chain recombines TRBV27 with TRBJ2-1; 10 positions match TRBD2. From germline, CDR1 is MNHEY and CDR2 SMNVEV (reference sequence). The CDR3 contains 15 residues. The junction had 7 bases not matched to a gene; V was cut back by 6 bases and J by 5 bases. CDR3 amino acids: CASRTLAGGHNEQFF. CDR3 bases: TGTGCCAGCAGAACCTTAGCGGGAGGACACAATGAGCAGTTCTTC.

This clone is a singleton in its sample. The V and J genes are TRBV28 and TRBJ1-4; no clear D. The V and J ends lost 8 bases and 7 bases respectively, with 14 bases between them. CDR3 length: 13 residues. CDR1 is MDHEN, CDR2 SYDVKM, per germline. CDR3 sequence (DNA): TGTGCCAGCCGGTTTCCCCTCGGTGAAAAACTGTTTTTT. It encodes CASRFPLGEKLFF.

This chain's CDR3 is CASSLKATQYF. The CDR3 region has the DNA TGTGCCAGCAGTTTAAAGGCGACCCAGTACTTC. The chain has TRBV27 and TRBJ2-5; D is uncertain. The CDR3 contains 11 residues. Germline V lookup: CDR1 MNHEY, CDR2 SMNVEV (reference sequence). V was trimmed by 2 bases and J by 7 bases, leaving 5 bases between them.

The chain carries TRBV5-6 and TRBJ1-5; D possibly corresponds to TRBD1 (5 bases). CDR1 and CDR2 (germline): SGHDT, YYEEEE. V shed 1 base and J shed 4 bases, with 6 bases lying between them. The CDR3 has 13 residues. CDR3 residues: CASSLRGNQPQHF. The CDR3 DNA sequence: TGTGCCAGCAGCTTGAGGGGAAATCAGCCCCAGCATTTT.

In its sample, this clone was seen once. This rearrangement joins TRBV6-5 to TRBJ2-5, with D perhaps matching TRBD2 (5 bases). This CDR3 has 14 residues. V lost 2 bases, J lost 5 bases, and 12 bases lay in between. CDR1 and CDR2 from the germline V gene are MNHEY and SVGAGI. The CDR3 protein is CASSYEGRRETQYF. For the CDR3, the DNA is TGTGCCAGCAGTTACGAGGGTAGGAGGGAGACCCAGTACTTC.

The chain recombines TRBV9 with TRBJ1-1; the D gene is possibly TRBD1 (6 bases). This CDR3 has 15 amino acids. V lost 3 bases and J 1 base, leaving 13 bases between the germline ends. Germline CDR1 and CDR2: SGDLS and YYNGEE. In DNA form, the CDR3 reads TGTGCCAGCAGCGCAACCCTACAGGGGAACACTGAAGCTTTCTTT. Translation: CASSATLQGNTEAFF.

This clone was counted only a few times. The chain employs TRBV30 and TRBJ1-1; possibly TRBD1 for D (5 bases). V was clipped by 2 bases and J by 14 bases, with 12 bases between them. Germline CDR1 and CDR2: GTSNPN and SVGIG (reference sequence). CDR3 length equals 10 residues. CDR3 in DNA: TGTGCCTGGAGTTTGGGGGTGGTCTTCTTT. Protein: CAWSLGVVFF.